Given below is one T cell receptor beta chain in context. These data are taken from a study of control samples from healthy donors and cancer patients. CDR1 is SNHLY and CDR2 is FYNNEI in the germline V gene. V was trimmed by 3 bases and J by 2 bases, leaving 5 bases between them. The CDR3 contains 13 residues. Using immunoSEQ multiplex PCR, the repertoire was profiled, and TCRdb retains in-frame clones only, with some absent. The repertoire has roughly 52,000 clones, roughly 94% of them found once; the top ten carry about 2.4%. The TCR comes from a young man in good health. The chain employs TRBV2 and TRBJ1-5; D not certain. Specimen: blood. This CDR3 is CASSESGNQPQHF. CDR3 DNA sequence: TGTGCCAGCAGTGAGAGTGGCAATCAGCCCCAGCATTTT.